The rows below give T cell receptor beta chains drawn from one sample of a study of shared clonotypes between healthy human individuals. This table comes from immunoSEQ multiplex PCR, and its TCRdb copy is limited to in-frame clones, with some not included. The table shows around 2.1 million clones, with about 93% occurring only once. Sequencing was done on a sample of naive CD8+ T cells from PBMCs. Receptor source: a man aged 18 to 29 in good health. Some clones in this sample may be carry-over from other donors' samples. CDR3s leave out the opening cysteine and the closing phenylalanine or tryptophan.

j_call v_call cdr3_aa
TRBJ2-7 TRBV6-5 ASSRTGAYEQY
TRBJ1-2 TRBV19 ASSMEDRTTNYGYT
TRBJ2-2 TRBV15 ATGGLAGVRAGELF
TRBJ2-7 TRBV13 ASSDRSGGGSYYEQY
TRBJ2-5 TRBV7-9 ASSSTSGRGKETQY
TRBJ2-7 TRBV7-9 ASSLDIAAYEQY
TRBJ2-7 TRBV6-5 ASSYSGREQY
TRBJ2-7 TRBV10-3 AISASLGVAGESEQY
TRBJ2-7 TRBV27 ASSRSGRAYEQY
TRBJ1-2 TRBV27 ASSFRQGHPYGYT
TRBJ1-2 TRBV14 ASSQGHRGPTFGHT
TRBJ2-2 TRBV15 ATSSNPGQGRTGELF
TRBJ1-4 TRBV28 ASSFIGATNEKLF
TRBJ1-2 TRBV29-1 SVGQSSGYGYT
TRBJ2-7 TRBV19 ASSGLASAYEQY
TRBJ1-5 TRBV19 ASSGGQPQH
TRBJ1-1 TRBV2 ASSVRPRGSEAF
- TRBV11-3 ASSLVWGYEQY
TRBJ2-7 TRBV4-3 ASSQVAGESYEQY
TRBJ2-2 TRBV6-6 ASSSWGGELF
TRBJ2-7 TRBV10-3 AISESVAGGAYEQY
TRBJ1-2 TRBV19 ASKQGNYGYT
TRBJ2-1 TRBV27 ASSPLAGGLYNEQF
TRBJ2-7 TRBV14 ASSQVPQGLYEQY
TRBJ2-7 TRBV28 ASSLLIAGGSHEQY
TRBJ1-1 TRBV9 ASSVAGGEAF
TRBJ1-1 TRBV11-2 ASRPWASTMERNTEAF
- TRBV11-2 ASSPSGEQY
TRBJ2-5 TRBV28 ASSPGTATQETQY
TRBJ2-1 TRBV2 ASRRGEQF
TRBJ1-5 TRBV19 ASSHANQPQH
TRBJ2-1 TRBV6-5 ASSNRGPYNEQF
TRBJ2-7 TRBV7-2 ASSLLGTATYEQY
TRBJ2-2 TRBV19 ASSRTGFMSGELF
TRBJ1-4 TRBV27 ASSPDRLNNEKLF
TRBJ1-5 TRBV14 ASRTDRGCFSNQPQH
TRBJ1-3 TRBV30 AWNRGKVAAGNTIY
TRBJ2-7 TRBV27 ASSFGTPYEQY
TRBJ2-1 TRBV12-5 ASGLGLGGWDEQF
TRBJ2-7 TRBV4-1 ASSQVGTYEQY
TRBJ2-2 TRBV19 ASTTPGRARPGELF
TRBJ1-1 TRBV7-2 ASSIRGLGTEAF
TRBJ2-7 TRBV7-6 ASSLGTSGLYEQY
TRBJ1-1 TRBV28 ASSFNSRLAF
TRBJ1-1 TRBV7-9 ASRQTLGAEAF